This TCR beta chain was retrieved from a study of CD8 T cells in Susac syndrome (dated by TCRdb to between 2018 and 2021). Describing the broader study: Whether CD8+ T cell activation and differentiation in Susac syndrome was antigen driven was tested using repertoire sequencing. The study compared CD8+ T cell repertoire clonality among 11 to 12 healthy donors, around 14 Susac syndrome patients and 15 or so multiple sclerosis patients.

General study outcomes and caveats: The number of individuals in the TCR sequencing and HLA analysis was recognized as being relatively small.

RNA was extracted using the RNeasy kit, and about 0.45 to 1 microgram was reverse transcribed with random hexamers. The immunoSEQ multiplex PCR assay, which covers 54 Vbeta and 13 Jbeta segments, was used to amplify TCR beta CDR3 regions. PCR amplification bias was corrected by using a synthetic template baseline for primer optimization and computational correction. The original pipeline was this. Reads were assigned to V, D and J genes according to IMGT and analyzed in immunoSEQ Analyzer, with only productive sequences retained. Clonality was computed as one minus Shannon entropy normalized by log2 of the number of productive unique sequences. For each patient and control, public and private clones were evaluated within the 100 most prevalent clones. A clone was defined as Susac-specific if it was absent from the healthy and MS cohorts, from 950 to 1,300 published viral clones and from other ImmuneACCESS disease sequences. TCRdb trimmed public reads at Q25 via fastp, called clones via MiXCR and kept in-frame beta chains. CDR3 protein duplicates are merged, each entry listing the most common genes and DNA. The V and J calls and clone size come from TCRdb's table, not from the authors' own analysis. Across this sample there are about 80,000 distinct CDR3 sequences, with over 90% seen only once. 0.26% of the sample rests with the top ten.

The CDR3 numbers 15 residues from cysteine through valine. This entry keeps only the CDR3 DNA: 45 bases, framed from base 1. Per the germline V gene, SGHRS is the CDR1 and YFSETQ is the CDR2. The germline V end is reduced by 0 bases and the J end by 1 base; junction bases left unmatched: 2. Concerning this clonotype itself: Its recognized antigen is unknown. There are no base qualities to consult, and no much larger clone falls within one base.

High-throughput TCR beta sequencing profiled peripheral blood CD8+ and CD4+ T cells from healthy donors, Susac syndrome patients and multiple sclerosis patients. Healthy donors were age- and sex-matched controls. Bulk CD8+ and CD4+ T cells were purified by magnetic negative isolation, while CD8+ TEMRA cells were enriched using FACS. Blood was drawn into EDTA tubes, processed within 24 hours, and PBMCs were isolated by density gradient centrifugation. PBMCs intended for TCR sequencing were cryopreserved in liquid nitrogen and thawed later in a water bath at 37 degrees C. The sorted or isolated CD4+, CD8+ and CD8+ TEMRA cells reached a purity of at least 90%.

The sample comprised CD8+ T cells from PBMCs. The clonotype comes from a human donor in good health. This sequence uses TRBV5-1 and TRBJ2-7, and TRBD1 aligns with 9 junction nucleotides. The nucleotide sequence reads as follows: TGCGCCAGCAGCTTGGGGACAGGGGAGTCCTACGAGCAGTACGTC. This encodes CASSLGTGESYEQYV.